The sequence of this T cell receptor (beta chain) was determined in a study of vaccination and CD4 T cells after COVID-19. Study-wide background: Each participant was administered two doses of a vaccine, which was either BNT162b2 or mRNA-1273. The control cultures got either a CEFX pool, an HIV-1 Nef pool, or no peptide at all.

Findings and limits, study-wide: The median SARS-CoV-2-reactive clonotype number increased from around 20 to 38, without statistical significance. For convalescent patients, a median about 86% of reactive clones surfaced exclusively after vaccination.

This clonotype qualifies as medium-sized. Its antigen remains unidentified. Specified treatment: roughly ten-day PBMC culture with coronavirus spike peptide pools or control peptides (ViraFEST assay). Researchers used the Oncomine TCR Beta short-read assay to sequence DNA from cultured CD4+ T cells. TCRdb passed the PCR reads through MiXCR, listing each CDR3 protein once. Seen here are about 20,000 distinct CDR3 sequences, 20% to 30% observed once, and the top ten hold 11%. The sequencing input was cultured CD4+ T cells from blood. The sequence came from a human donor with COVID-19.

This chain's CDR3 is CASSLFPAGTEAFF. The CDR3 nucleotides are TGTGCCAGCAGTTTATTTCCGGCGGGGACTGAAGCTTTCTTT. The chain has TRBV27 and TRBJ1-1; D gene ambiguous. The CDR3 is 14 amino acids. V was clipped by 1 base and J by 5 bases, with 11 bases between them. Germline V CDR1 and CDR2: MNHEY, SMNVEV (reference sequence).